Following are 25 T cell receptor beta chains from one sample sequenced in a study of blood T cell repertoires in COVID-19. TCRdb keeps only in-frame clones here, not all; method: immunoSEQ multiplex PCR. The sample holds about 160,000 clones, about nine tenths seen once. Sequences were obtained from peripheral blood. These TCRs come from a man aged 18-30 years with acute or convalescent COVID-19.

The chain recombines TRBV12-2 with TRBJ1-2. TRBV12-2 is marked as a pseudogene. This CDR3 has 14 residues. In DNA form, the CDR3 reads TGTGCAAGTCAAGGGACTACTACTAACTATGGCTACACCTTC. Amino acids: CASQGTTTNYGYTF.

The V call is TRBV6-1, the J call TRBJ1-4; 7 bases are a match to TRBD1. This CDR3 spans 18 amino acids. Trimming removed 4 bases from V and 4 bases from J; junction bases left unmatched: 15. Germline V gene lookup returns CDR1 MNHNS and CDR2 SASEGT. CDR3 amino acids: CASSAEARDRFFNEKLFF. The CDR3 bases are TGTGCCAGCAGTGCCGAGGCCCGGGACAGATTCTTTAATGAAAAACTGTTTTTT.

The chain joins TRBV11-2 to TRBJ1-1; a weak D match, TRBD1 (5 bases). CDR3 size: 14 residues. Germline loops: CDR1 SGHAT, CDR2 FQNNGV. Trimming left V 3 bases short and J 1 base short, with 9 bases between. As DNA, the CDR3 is TGTGCCAGCAGCTTCGGTCAGGGGAACACTGAAGCTTTCTTT. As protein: CASSFGQGNTEAFF.

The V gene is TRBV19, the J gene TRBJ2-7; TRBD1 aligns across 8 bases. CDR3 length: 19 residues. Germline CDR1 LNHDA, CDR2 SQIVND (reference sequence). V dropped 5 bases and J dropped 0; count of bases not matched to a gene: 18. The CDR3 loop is CASSAIRDRIRLSSYEQYF. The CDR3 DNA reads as TGTGCCAGTAGTGCAATCCGGGACAGGATCCGACTTAGCTCCTACGAGCAGTACTTC.

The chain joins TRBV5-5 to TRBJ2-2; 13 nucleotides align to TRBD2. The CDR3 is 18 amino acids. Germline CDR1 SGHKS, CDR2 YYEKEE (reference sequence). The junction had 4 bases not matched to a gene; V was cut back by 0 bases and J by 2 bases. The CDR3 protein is CASSLGLAGGGNTGELFF. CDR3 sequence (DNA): TGTGCCAGCAGCTTGGGACTAGCGGGAGGTGGTAACACCGGGGAGCTGTTTTTT. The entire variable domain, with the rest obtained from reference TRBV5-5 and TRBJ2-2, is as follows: DAGVTQSPTHLIKTRGQQVTLRCSPISGHKSVSWYQQVLGQGPQFIFQYYEKEERGRGNFPDRFSARQFPNYSSELNVNALLLGDSALYLCASSLGLAGGGNTGELFFGEGSRLTVL.

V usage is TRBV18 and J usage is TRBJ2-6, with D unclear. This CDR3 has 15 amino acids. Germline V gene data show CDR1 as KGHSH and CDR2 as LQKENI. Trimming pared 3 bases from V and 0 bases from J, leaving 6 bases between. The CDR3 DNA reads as TGTGCCAGCTCACCGAGTACCTCTGGGGCCAACGTCCTGACTTTC. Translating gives CASSPSTSGANVLTF.

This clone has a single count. The CDR3 sequence is CASSPPNGVGEQFF. Here the CDR3 DNA reads TGTGCCAGCTCACCACCGAACGGGGTGGGCGAGCAGTTCTTC. V usage is TRBV18 and J usage is TRBJ2-1; tentatively, D is TRBD2 (5 bases). V gave up 0 bases and J gave up 10 bases, with 13 bases separating them. Germline CDR1 is KGHSH and CDR2 is LQKENI. This CDR3 has 14 residues.

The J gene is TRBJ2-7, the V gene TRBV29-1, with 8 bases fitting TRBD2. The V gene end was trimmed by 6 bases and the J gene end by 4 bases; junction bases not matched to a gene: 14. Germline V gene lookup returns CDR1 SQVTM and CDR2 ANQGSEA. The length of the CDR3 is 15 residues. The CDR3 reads CSVGAGAELFYEQYF. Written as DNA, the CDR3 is TGCAGCGTAGGAGCGGGAGCGGAGTTATTTTACGAGCAGTACTTC.

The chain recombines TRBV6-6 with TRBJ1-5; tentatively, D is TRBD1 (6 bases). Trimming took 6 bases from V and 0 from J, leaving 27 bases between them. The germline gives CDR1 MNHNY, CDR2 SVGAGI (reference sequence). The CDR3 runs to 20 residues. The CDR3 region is CASSSGQLGRSEFSNQPQHF. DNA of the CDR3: TGTGCCAGCAGCTCGGGACAATTGGGACGGTCAGAATTTAGCAATCAGCCCCAGCATTTT.

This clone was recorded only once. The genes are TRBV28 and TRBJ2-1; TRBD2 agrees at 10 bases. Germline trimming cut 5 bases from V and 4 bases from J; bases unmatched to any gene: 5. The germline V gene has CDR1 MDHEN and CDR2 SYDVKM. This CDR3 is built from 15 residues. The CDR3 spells CASSPGTSVYNEQFF. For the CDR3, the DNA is TGTGCCAGCAGTCCCGGGACTAGCGTATACAATGAGCAGTTCTTC.

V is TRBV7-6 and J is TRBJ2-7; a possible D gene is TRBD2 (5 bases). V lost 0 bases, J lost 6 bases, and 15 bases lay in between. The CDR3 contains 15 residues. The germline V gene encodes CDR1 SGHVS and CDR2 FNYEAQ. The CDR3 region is CASSLAPFWGAEQYF. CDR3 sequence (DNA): TGTGCCAGCAGCTTAGCCCCTTTTTGGGGAGCCGAGCAGTACTTC.

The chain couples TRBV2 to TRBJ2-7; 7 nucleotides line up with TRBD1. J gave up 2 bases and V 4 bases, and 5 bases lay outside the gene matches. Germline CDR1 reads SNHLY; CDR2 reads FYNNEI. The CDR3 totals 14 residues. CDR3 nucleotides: TGTGCCAGCAGTGTTGAGACAGGGCCCTACGAGCAGTACTTC. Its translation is CASSVETGPYEQYF.

CDR3 residues: CASSIGRLAVISYNEQFF. The CDR3 DNA sequence: TGTGCCAGTAGTATCGGTCGTCTAGCGGTGATCTCCTACAATGAGCAGTTCTTC. The V gene is TRBV19, the J gene TRBJ2-1; 7 positions agree with TRBD2. There are 18 residues in the CDR3. J lost 0 bases, V lost 3 bases, and 11 bases had no gene match. Germline assignment: CDR1 LNHDA and CDR2 SQIVND (reference sequence).

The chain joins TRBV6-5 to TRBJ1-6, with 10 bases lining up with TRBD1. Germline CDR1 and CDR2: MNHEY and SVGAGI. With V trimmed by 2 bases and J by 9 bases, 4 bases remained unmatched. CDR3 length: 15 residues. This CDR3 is CASSYGQGVGSPLHF. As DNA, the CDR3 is TGTGCCAGCAGTTACGGACAGGGGGTAGGTTCACCCCTCCACTTT.

CDR3 amino acids: CASSTGQGLVAFF. The CDR3, as DNA: TGTGCCAGCAGCACGGGACAGGGTTTGGTAGCTTTCTTT. This chain connects TRBV5-4 to TRBJ1-1; 9 positions match TRBD1. The CDR3 spans 13 residues. CDR1 is SGHNT and CDR2 is YYREEE in the germline V gene (reference sequence). V trimming: 4 bases; J trimming: 10 bases; junction bases outside the gene matches: 8.

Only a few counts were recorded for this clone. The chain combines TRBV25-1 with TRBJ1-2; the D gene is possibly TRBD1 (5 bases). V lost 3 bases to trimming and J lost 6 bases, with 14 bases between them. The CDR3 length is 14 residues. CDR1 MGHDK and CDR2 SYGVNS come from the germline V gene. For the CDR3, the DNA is TGTGCCAGCAGTGACAGGGTCGGATTGGATGGCTACACCTTC. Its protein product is CASSDRVGLDGYTF.

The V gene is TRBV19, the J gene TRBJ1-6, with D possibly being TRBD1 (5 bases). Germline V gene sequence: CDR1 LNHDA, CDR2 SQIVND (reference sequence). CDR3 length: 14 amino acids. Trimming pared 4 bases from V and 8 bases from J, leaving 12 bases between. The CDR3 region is CASSTGPWDSPLHF. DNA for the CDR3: TGTGCCAGTAGTACAGGGCCTTGGGATTCACCCCTCCACTTT.

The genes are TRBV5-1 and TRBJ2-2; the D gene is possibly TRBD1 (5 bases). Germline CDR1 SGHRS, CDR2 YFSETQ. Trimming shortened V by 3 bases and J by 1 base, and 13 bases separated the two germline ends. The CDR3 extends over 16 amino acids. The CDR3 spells CASSSTVFQNTGELFF. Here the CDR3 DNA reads TGCGCCAGCAGCTCGACAGTTTTTCAGAACACCGGGGAGCTGTTTTTT. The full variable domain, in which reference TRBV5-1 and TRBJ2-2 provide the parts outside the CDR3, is KAGVTQTPRYLIKTRGQQVTLSCSPISGHRSVSWYQQTPGQGLQFLFEYFSETQRNKGNFPGRFSGRQFSNSRSEMNVSTLELGDSALYLCASSSTVFQNTGELFFGEGSRLTVL.

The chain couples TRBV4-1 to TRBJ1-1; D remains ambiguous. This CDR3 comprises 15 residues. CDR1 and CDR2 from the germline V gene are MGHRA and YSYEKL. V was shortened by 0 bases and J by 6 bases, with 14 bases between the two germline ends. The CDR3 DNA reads TGCGCCAGCAGCCAAGAAAGTCGAGGGCGGGCTGAAGCTTTCTTT. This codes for CASSQESRGRAEAFF.

This CDR3 is CASRRGVTDTQYF. The CDR3 region has the DNA TGTGCCAGCAGGCGGGGGGTCACAGATACGCAGTATTTT. V gene TRBV13 combines with J gene TRBJ2-3, with 8 bases that match TRBD2. V shed 6 bases and J 2 bases; nucleotides not matched to a gene: 1. The germline V gene encodes CDR1 PRHDT and CDR2 FYEKMQ (reference sequence). This CDR3 contains 13 residues.

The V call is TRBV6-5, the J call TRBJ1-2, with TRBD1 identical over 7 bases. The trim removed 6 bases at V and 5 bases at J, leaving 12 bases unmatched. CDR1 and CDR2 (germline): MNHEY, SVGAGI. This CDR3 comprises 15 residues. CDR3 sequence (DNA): TGTGCCAGCAGAGATGACAGGGTGGAACTTTATGGCTACACCTTC. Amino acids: CASRDDRVELYGYTF.

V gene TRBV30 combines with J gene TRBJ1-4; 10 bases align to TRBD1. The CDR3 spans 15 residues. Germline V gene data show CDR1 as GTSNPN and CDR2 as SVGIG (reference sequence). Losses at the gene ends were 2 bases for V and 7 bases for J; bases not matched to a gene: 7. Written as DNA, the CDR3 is TGTGCCTGGAGTACGTGGGACAGGGGTTCTGAAAAACTGTTTTTT. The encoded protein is CAWSTWDRGSEKLFF.

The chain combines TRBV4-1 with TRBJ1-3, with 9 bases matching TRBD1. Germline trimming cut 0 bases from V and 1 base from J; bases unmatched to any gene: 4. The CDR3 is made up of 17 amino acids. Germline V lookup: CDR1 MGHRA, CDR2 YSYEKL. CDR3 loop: CASSQDPDRGSGNTIYF. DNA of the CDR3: TGCGCCAGCAGCCAAGACCCCGACAGGGGGTCTGGAAACACCATATATTTT.

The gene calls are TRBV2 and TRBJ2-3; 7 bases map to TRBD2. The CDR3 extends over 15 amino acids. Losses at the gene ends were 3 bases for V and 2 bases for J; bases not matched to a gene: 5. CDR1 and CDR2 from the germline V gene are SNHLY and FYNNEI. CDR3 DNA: TGTGCCAGCAGTGAGGAGCGGGACTACACAGATACGCAGTATTTT. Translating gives CASSEERDYTDTQYF.

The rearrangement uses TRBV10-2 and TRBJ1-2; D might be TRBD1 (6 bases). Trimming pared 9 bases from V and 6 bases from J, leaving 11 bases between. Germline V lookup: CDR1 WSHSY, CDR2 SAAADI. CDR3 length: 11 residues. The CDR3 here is CASQTGNGYTF. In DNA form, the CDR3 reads TGCGCCAGTCAAACAGGGAATGGCTACACCTTC.